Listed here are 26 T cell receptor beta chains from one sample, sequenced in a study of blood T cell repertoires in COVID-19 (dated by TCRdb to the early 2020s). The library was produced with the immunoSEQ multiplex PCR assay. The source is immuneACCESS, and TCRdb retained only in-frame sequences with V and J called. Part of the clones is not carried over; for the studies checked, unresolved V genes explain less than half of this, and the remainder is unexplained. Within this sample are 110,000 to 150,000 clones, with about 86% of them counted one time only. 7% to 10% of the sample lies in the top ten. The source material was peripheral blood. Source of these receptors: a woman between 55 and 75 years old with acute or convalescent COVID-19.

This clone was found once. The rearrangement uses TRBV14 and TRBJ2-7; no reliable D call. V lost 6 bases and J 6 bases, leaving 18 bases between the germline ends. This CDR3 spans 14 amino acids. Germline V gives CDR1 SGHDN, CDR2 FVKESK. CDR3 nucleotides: TGTGCCAGCAGTCATATGCGTTTCGCGGCCGAGCAGTACTTC. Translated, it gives CASSHMRFAAEQYF. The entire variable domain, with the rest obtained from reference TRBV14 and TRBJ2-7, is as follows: EAGVTQFPSHSVIEKGQTVTLRCDPISGHDNLYWYRRVMGKEIKFLLHFVKESKQDESGMPNNRFLAERTGGTYSTLKVQPAELEDSGVYFCASSHMRFAAEQYFGPGTRLTVT.

CDR3 in amino acids: CASSALGVGRTGRGSGDGYTF. DNA for the CDR3: TGTGCCAGCAGCGCCCTGGGGGTTGGTAGGACAGGGAGAGGATCGGGAGATGGCTACACCTTC. The chain couples TRBV9 to TRBJ1-2; 8 bases agree with TRBD1. The CDR3 totals 21 residues. The trim removed 3 bases at V and 6 bases at J, leaving 28 bases unmatched. CDR1 is SGDLS, CDR2 YYNGEE, per germline.

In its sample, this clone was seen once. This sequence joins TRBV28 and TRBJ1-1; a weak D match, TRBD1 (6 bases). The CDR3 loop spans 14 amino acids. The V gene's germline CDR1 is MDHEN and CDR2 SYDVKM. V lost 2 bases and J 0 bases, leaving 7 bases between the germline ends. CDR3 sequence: CASSLQGMNTEAFF. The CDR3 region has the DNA TGTGCCAGCAGTTTACAGGGGATGAACACTGAAGCTTTCTTT.

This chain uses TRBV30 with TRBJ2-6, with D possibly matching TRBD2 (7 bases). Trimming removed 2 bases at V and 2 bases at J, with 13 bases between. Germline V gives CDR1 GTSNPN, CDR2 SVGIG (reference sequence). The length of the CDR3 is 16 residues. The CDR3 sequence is CAWSRGGGAGANVLTF. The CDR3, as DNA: TGTGCCTGGAGTCGGGGAGGGGGAGCTGGGGCCAACGTCCTGACTTTC.

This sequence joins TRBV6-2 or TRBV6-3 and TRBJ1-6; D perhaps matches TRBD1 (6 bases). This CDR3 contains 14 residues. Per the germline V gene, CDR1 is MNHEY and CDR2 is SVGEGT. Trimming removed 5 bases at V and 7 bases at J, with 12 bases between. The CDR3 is CASSPRGGNSPLHF. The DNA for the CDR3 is TGTGCCAGCAGTCCCAGGGGCGGGAATTCACCCCTCCACTTT.

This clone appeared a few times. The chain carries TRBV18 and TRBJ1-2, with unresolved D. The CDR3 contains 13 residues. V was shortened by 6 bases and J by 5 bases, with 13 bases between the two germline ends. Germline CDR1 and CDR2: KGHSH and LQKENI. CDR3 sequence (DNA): TGTGCCAGCTCCCCAACCGCCGAGTATGGCTACACCTTC. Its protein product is CASSPTAEYGYTF. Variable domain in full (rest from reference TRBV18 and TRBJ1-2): NAGVMQNPRHLVRRRGQEARLRCSPMKGHSHVYWYRQLPEEGLKFMVYLQKENIIDESGMPKERFSAEFPKEGPSILRIQQVVRGDSAAYFCASSPTAEYGYTFGSGTRLTVV.

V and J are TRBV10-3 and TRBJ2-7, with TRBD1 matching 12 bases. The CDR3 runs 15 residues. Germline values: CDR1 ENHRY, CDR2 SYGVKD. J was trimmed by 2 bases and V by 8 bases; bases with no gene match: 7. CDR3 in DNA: TGTGCCATCGCTCCGGGGACAGGGGGCGCCTACGAGCAGTACTTC. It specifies CAIAPGTGGAYEQYF.

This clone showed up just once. The CDR3 nucleotides are TGTGCTAGTGGTTTAGGAGGGGCAAATACGCAGTATTTT. This codes for CASGLGGANTQYF. The genes are TRBV12-5 and TRBJ2-3; tentative D call: TRBD2 (6 bases). CDR1 is LGHNT, CDR2 FRNRAP, per germline. The CDR3 has 13 amino acids. V was pared by 3 bases and J by 7 bases, with 11 bases between.

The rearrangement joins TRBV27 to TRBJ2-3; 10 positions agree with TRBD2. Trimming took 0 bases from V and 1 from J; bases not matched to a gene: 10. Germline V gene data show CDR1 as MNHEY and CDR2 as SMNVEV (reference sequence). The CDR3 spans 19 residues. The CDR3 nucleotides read TGTGCCAGCAGTTTATCCCCGGCTAGCGGGGGTTGGGGCACAGATACGCAGTATTTT. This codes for CASSLSPASGGWGTDTQYF.

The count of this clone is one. CDR3 loop: CASSIVGQGAGNQPQHF. The DNA of the CDR3 is TGTGCCAGTAGTATAGTGGGGCAGGGGGCAGGCAATCAGCCCCAGCATTTT. The gene calls are TRBV19 and TRBJ1-5; 8 positions match TRBD1. CDR1 is LNHDA and CDR2 is SQIVND in the germline V gene (reference sequence). The V gene end was trimmed by 1 base and the J gene end by 2 bases; junction bases not matched to a gene: 7. CDR3 size: 17 residues.

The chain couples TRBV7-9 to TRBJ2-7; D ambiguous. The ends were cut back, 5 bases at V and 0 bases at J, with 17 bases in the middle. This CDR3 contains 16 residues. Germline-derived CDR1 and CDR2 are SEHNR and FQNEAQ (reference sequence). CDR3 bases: TGTGCCAGCAGCCCATCACTGGGCCTAAGCTCCTACGAGCAGTACTTC. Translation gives CASSPSLGLSSYEQYF.

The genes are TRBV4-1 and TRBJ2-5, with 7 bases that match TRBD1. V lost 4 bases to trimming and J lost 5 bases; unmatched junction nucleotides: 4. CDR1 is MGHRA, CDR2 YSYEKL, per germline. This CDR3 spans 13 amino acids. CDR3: CASSRDSRETQYF. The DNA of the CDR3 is TGCGCCAGCAGCCGGGACAGTAGGGAGACCCAGTACTTC.

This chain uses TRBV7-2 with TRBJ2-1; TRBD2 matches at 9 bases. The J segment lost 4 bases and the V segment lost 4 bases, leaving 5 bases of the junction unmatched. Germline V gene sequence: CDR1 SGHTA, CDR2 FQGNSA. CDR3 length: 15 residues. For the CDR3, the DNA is TGTGCCAGCAGCTCCTTAGCGGGGGAGTACAATGAGCAGTTCTTC. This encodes CASSSLAGEYNEQFF.

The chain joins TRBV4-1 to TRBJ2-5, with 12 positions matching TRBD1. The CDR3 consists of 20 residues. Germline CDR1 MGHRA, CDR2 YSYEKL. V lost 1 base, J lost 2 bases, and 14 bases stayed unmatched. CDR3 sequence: CASSQALPGQGAGRQETQYF. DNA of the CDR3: TGCGCCAGCAGCCAAGCCCTACCGGGACAGGGGGCGGGTAGGCAAGAGACCCAGTACTTC.

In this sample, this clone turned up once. CDR3: CASSQDGRGSSQPQHF. CDR3 in DNA: TGTGCCAGCAGCCAAGATGGCAGGGGAAGTAGTCAGCCCCAGCATTTT. The chain employs TRBV4-2 and TRBJ1-5; possibly TRBD1 for D (6 bases). Germline loops: CDR1 LGHNA, CDR2 YNFKEQ. V was cut by 0 bases and J by 6 bases, with 15 bases left in between. The CDR3 totals 16 residues.

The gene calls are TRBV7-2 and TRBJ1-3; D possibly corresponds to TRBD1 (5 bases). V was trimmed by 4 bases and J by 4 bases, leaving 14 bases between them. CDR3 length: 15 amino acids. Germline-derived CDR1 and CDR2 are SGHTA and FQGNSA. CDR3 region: CASSSRVGRGNTIYF. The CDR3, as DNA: TGTGCCAGCAGCTCCAGGGTCGGTAGGGGAAACACCATATATTTT.

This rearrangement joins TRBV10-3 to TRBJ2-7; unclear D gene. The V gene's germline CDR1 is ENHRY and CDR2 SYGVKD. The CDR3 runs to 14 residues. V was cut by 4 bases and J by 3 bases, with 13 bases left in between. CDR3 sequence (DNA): TGTGCCATCAGTGCATCGGGTCCAAGCTACGAGCAGTACTTC. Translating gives CAISASGPSYEQYF.

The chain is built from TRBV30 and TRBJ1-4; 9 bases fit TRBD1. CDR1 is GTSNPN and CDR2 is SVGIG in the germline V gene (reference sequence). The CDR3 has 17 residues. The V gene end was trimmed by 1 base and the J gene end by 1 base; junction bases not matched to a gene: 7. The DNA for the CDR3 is TGTGCCTGGAGTGCGGTGGGACAGGGCCGAACTAATGAAAAACTGTTTTTT. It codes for CAWSAVGQGRTNEKLFF.

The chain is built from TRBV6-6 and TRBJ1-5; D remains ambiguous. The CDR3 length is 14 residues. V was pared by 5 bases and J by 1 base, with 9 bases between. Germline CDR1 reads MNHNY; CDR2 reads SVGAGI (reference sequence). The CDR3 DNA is TGTGCCAGCAGTACCCTCGGGAGCAATCAGCCCCAGCATTTT. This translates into CASSTLGSNQPQHF.

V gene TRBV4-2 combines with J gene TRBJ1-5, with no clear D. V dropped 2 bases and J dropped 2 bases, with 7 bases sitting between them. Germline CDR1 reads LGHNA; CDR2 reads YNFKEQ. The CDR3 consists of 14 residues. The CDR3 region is CASSQRTGNQPQHF. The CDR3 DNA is TGTGCCAGCAGCCAACGAACAGGCAATCAGCCCCAGCATTTT.

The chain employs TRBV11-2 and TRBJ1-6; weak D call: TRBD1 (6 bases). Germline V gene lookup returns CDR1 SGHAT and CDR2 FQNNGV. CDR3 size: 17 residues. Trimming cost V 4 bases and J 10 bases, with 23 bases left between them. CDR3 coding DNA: TGTGCCAGCAGCTCAGACCTGACAGGCCCTCGACGGTCACCCCTCCACTTT. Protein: CASSSDLTGPRRSPLHF.

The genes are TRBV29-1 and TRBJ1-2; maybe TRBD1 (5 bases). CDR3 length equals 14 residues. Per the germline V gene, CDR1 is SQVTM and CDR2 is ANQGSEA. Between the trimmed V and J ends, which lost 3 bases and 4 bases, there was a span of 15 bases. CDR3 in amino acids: CSVDPTGGSYGYTF. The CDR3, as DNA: TGCAGCGTTGATCCCACCGGGGGGTCCTATGGCTACACCTTC. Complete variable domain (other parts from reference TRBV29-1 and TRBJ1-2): SAVISQKPSRDICQRGTSLTIQCQVDSQVTMMFWYRQQPGQSLTLIATANQGSEATYESGFVIDKFPISRPNLTFSTLTVSNMSPEDSSIYLCSVDPTGGSYGYTFGSGTRLTVV.

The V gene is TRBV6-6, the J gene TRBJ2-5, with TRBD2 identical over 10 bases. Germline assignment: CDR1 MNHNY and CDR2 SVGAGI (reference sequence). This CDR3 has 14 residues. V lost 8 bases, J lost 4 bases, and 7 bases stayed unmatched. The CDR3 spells CASAERGGRETQYF. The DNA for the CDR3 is TGTGCCAGCGCCGAGCGGGGGGGCCGAGAGACCCAGTACTTC.

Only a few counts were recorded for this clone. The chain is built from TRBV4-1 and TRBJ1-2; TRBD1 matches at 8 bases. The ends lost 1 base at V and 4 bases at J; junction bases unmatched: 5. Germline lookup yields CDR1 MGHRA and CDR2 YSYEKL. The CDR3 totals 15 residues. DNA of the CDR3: TGCGCCAGCAGCCAAGGGACAGGGTCCTTCTATGGCTACACCTTC. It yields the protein CASSQGTGSFYGYTF.

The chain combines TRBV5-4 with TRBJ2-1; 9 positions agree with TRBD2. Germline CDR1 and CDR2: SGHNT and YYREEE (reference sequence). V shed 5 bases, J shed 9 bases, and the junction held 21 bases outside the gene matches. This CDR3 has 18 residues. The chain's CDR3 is CASSDGSGGQLGASEQFF. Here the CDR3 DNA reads TGTGCCAGCAGTGACGGCAGCGGGGGGCAACTAGGGGCCAGTGAGCAGTTCTTC.

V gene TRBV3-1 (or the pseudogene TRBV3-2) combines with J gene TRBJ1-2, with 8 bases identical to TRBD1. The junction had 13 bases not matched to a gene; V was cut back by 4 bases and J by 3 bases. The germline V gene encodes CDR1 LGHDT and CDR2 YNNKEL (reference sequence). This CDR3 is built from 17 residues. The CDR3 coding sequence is TGTGCCAGCAGCCCAGGCAGGCGGTACAGGGGGTACTATGGCTACACCTTC. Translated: CASSPGRRYRGYYGYTF.